Sequencing of this T cell receptor (beta chain) was carried out in a study of CD8 T cells in Susac syndrome. Sequencing of TCR beta was undertaken in CD8+ and CD4+ T cells derived from blood. The study used treatment-naive patients who had stable or active relapsing-remitting disease as multiple sclerosis controls. Random hexamers were used to reverse transcribe an amount of roughly 0.5 to 1 ug RNA. Coverage of TCR beta CDR3 amplification by immunoSEQ multiplex PCR extended to 54 Vbeta and 13 Jbeta. One entry per CDR3 protein results from TCRdb running MiXCR on the immunoSEQ multiplex PCR reads. This table has roughly 130,000 distinct CDR3 sequences, around 94% appearing once. CDR1 and CDR2 (germline): SQVTM, ANQGSEA. This CDR3 is built from 13 residues. V lost 6 bases and J lost 7; bases outside the gene matches: 9.

The sequence was obtained from a human donor with multiple sclerosis. The chain couples TRBV29-1 to TRBJ1-2; 9 bases line up with TRBD1. The sequencing sample was made of CD4+ T cells from PBMCs. The CDR3 loop reads CSVTRDRVGGYTF. CDR3 nucleotides: TGCAGCGTCACCCGGGACAGGGTAGGTGGCTACACCTTC. Full variable domain (rest looked up from reference TRBV29-1 and TRBJ1-2): SAVISQKPSRDICQRGTSLTIQCQVDSQVTMMFWYRQQPGQSLTLIATANQGSEATYESGFVIDKFPISRPNLTFSTLTVSNMSPEDSSIYLCSVTRDRVGGYTFGSGTRLTVV.